This T cell receptor beta chain was profiled in a study of T-cell reconstitution after alpha-beta-depleted transplantation in children. V shed 2 bases, J shed 3 bases, and the junction held 3 bases outside the gene matches. The CDR3 has 14 amino acids. CDR1 MNHEY and CDR2 SMNVEV come from the germline V gene (reference sequence). This sample's TCRbeta library carried unique molecular identifier barcodes. From the PCR reads, TCRdb called clonotypes with MiXCR, one entry per CDR3 protein. Of 90,000 to 95,000 distinct CDR3 sequences listed, over 9% are singletons. The sample consisted of PBMCs from the stem cell graft donor, taken from the stem cell graft. This chain joins TRBV27 and TRBJ2-7; TRBD2 aligns across 8 bases. The receptor's source is a human donor who donated a stem cell graft to a child with inherited bone marrow failure. CDR3 sequence: CASSLIAGRYEQYF. The CDR3 DNA follows: TGTGCCAGCAGTTTAATAGCGGGACGCTACGAGCAGTACTTC.